This is a list of T cell receptor beta chains from one sample in a study of T cells in Graves' hyperthyroidism and ophthalmopathy. TCRdb processed the multiplex PCR reads anew with MiXCR; each CDR3 protein has one entry. The sample gives approximately 640,000 distinct CDR3 sequences, around 16% of which show up once; about 16% is in the top ten. The material sequenced was blood. The receptors were gathered from a man aged 50 to 60 with Graves' hyperthyroidism. CDR3s include the opening cysteine and the closing phenylalanine or tryptophan. The order of the fields is D gene, V gene, J gene, clone size, CDR3 protein, CDR3 DNA. The D gene is left open where the match is weak. A row's size may be missing; if present it is once, few, many or a size class.

TRBD1	TRBV12-3/TRBV12-4	TRBJ2-7	many	CASSLTGTGGDEQYF	TGTGCCAGCAGTTTAACCGGGACAGGGGGCGACGAGCAGTACTTC
.	TRBV7-9	TRBJ2-3	many	CASSLKRLASSTDTQYF	TGTGCCAGCAGCTTAAAACGGCTAGCGTCTAGCACAGATACGCAGTATTTT
.	TRBV4-1	TRBJ2-5	few	CASSRRWDNQETQYF	TGCGCCAGCAGCCGTCGATGGGACAACCAAGAGACCCAGTACTTC
.	TRBV28	TRBJ2-1	many	CASRLTGPNYNEQFF	TGTGCCAGCAGACTAACAGGGCCGAACTACAATGAGCAGTTCTTC
.	TRBV10-3	TRBJ2-1	many	CAITIGGEQFF	TGTGCCATCACGATAGGGGGTGAGCAGTTCTTC
TRBD2	TRBV4-3	TRBJ2-2	few	CASSPLAGGPAGELFF	TGCGCCAGCAGCCCTCTAGCGGGAGGGCCCGCCGGGGAGCTGTTTTTT
.	TRBV5-1	TRBJ1-4	few	CASSLTGIEKLFF	TGCGCCAGCAGCTTGACAGGGATAGAAAAACTGTTTTTT
.	TRBV27	TRBJ2-7	many	CASSLTPGTASYEQYF	TGTGCCAGCAGTCTAACTCCCGGGACGGCATCCTACGAGCAGTACTTC
.	TRBV6-2/TRBV6-3	TRBJ1-3	.	CASGRDSGNTIYF	TGTGCCAGCGGCCGGGATTCTGGAAACACCATATATTTT
TRBD1	TRBV10-2	TRBJ2-2	many	CASRTGQGGTGELFF	TGCGCCAGCAGGACCGGACAGGGGGGGACCGGGGAGCTGTTTTTT
.	TRBV12-5	TRBJ2-2	many	CASMAFSGELFF	TGTGCTAGTATGGCGTTTTCCGGGGAGCTGTTTTTT
.	TRBV5-8	TRBJ1-5	.	CASSALGDVGNQPHHF	TGTGCCAGCAGCGCGCTGGGGGATGTCGGCAATCAGCCCCACCATTTT
.	TRBV12-3/TRBV12-4	TRBJ1-5	.	CASSLLVAYQPQHF	TGTGCCAGCAGCCTTTTGGTCGCGTATCAGCCCCAGCATTTT
TRBD2	TRBV6-2/TRBV6-3	TRBJ2-7	.	CASSYGADLAAYEQYF	TGTGCCAGCAGTTATGGGGCTGATCTAGCGGCCTACGAGCAGTACTTC
.	TRBV20-1	TRBJ2-7	many	CSAGSAQTYEQYF	TGCAGTGCTGGATCGGCTCAAACCTACGAGCAGTACTTC
TRBD1	TRBV7-3	TRBJ1-2	few	CASSNTGGSGYTF	TGTGCCAGCAGCAATACAGGGGGCAGTGGCTACACCTTC
TRBD1	TRBV28	TRBJ2-7	many	CASRMDRDEQYF	TGTGCCAGCAGGATGGACAGGGACGAGCAGTACTTC
TRBD2	TRBV25-1	TRBJ2-7	.	CASSASGSLYEQYF	TGTGCCAGCAGTGCTAGCGGGAGTCTCTACGAGCAGTACTTC
TRBD2	TRBV10-3	TRBJ2-1	few	CAISARPGLADESSYNEQFF	TGTGCCATCAGTGCACGCCCGGGACTAGCGGATGAGAGCTCCTACAATGAGCAGTTCTTC
.	TRBV29-1	TRBJ1-1	.	CSVRAGSSTEAFF	TGCAGCGTTCGTGCAGGGAGTAGCACTGAAGCTTTCTTT
TRBD1	TRBV2	TRBJ2-6	many	CASSRQGAEANVLTF	TGTGCCAGCTCAAGACAGGGGGCTGAGGCCAACGTCCTGACTTTC
TRBD1	TRBV28	TRBJ2-7	many	CASTSRTGGYEQYF	TGTGCCAGCACCTCTAGGACAGGGGGCTACGAGCAGTACTTC
TRBD1	TRBV7-9	TRBJ2-3	many	CASSFGQDRSTDTQYF	TGTGCCAGCAGCTTCGGACAGGACCGTAGCACAGATACGCAGTATTTT
TRBD2	TRBV10-3	TRBJ2-3	.	CAINPSGRADTDTQYF	TGTGCCATCAATCCTAGCGGGAGAGCCGACACAGATACGCAGTATTTT
.	TRBV10-3	TRBJ1-1	many	CAIMRAGENTEAFF	TGTGCCATCATGCGTGCCGGGGAGAACACTGAAGCTTTCTTT
TRBD2	TRBV30	TRBJ2-7	many	CAWSVSWTSYEQYF	TGTGCCTGGAGTGTTTCGTGGACTAGCTACGAGCAGTACTTC
TRBD2	TRBV9	TRBJ2-3	many	CASSVGRGGSTDTQYF	TGTGCCAGCAGCGTAGGTCGTGGCGGGAGTACAGATACGCAGTATTTT
.	TRBV29-1	TRBJ2-1	.	CSSLYISSYNEQFF	TGCAGCTCACTCTACATCAGCTCCTACAATGAGCAGTTCTTC
.	TRBV25-1	TRBJ1-2	few	CASENRENYGYTF	TGTGCCAGCGAAAACAGGGAAAACTATGGCTACACCTTC
.	TRBV29-1	TRBJ2-2	.	CSVELTRGLFF	TGCAGCGTTGAATTAACCCGGGGACTGTTTTTT
.	TRBV5-1	TRBJ2-1	many	CASSLEGLLYNEQFF	TGCGCCAGCAGCTTGGAAGGTCTACTCTACAATGAGCAGTTCTTC
TRBD1	TRBV18	TRBJ1-5	.	CASSSDRLSNQPQHF	TGTGCCAGCTCATCGGACAGGCTTAGCAATCAGCCCCAGCATTTT
TRBD1	TRBV2	TRBJ1-2	many	CASSGTGYYGYTF	TGTGCCAGCAGTGGGACAGGATACTATGGCTACACCTTC
TRBD1	TRBV20-1	TRBJ1-3	.	CSARGTGIGNTIYF	TGCAGTGCTAGAGGGACAGGGATTGGAAACACCATATATTTT
.	TRBV30	TRBJ1-1	many	CAWSANMNTEAFF	TGTGCCTGGAGCGCTAATATGAACACTGAAGCTTTCTTT
.	TRBV3-1	TRBJ1-1	many	CASSQLYRNTEAFF	TGTGCCAGCAGCCAATTGTACAGGAACACTGAAGCTTTCTTT
.	TRBV2	TRBJ1-2	many	CASSADVRSYGYTF	TGTGCCAGCAGTGCCGACGTCAGATCTTATGGCTACACCTTC
.	TRBV10-3	TRBJ2-7	.	CAISDLGEQYF	TGTGCCATCAGTGATTTGGGCGAGCAGTACTTC
.	TRBV28	TRBJ1-6	many	CASKLYNSPLHF	TGTGCCAGCAAATTATATAATTCACCCCTCCACTTT
.	TRBV20-1	TRBJ2-3	.	CSARPISRTDTQYF	TGCAGTGCTCGACCCATCAGCCGCACAGATACGCAGTATTTT
.	TRBV30	TRBJ1-1	few	CAWILGGTEAFF	TGTGCCTGGATCTTAGGGGGCACTGAAGCTTTCTTT
.	TRBV3-1	TRBJ2-1	.	CASSQDTPPLFYNEQFF	TGTGCCAGCAGCCAAGACACCCCGCCTCTATTTTACAATGAGCAGTTCTTC
TRBD2	TRBV7-2	TRBJ2-3	many	CASSLLLAGVTDTQYF	TGTGCCAGCAGCTTACTACTAGCGGGGGTCACAGATACGCAGTATTTT
.	TRBV18	TRBJ1-2	many	CASQPGVDYGYTF	TGTGCCAGCCAACCAGGCGTAGACTATGGCTACACCTTC
.	TRBV2	TRBJ1-1	.	CASSTPGGDLVNTEAFF	TGTGCCAGCAGCACCCCCGGCGGGGACCTAGTGAACACTGAAGCTTTCTTT
TRBD2	TRBV9	TRBJ2-7	few	CASSVGREAPYEQYF	TGTGCCAGCAGCGTAGGGCGGGAGGCCCCCTACGAGCAGTACTTC
.	TRBV28	TRBJ1-2	.	CASSLFRDGQYTF	TGTGCCAGCAGTTTATTCCGGGACGGCCAATACACCTTC
.	TRBV19	TRBJ1-2	few	CASYGYTF	TGTGCTTCCTATGGCTACACCTTC
TRBD2	TRBV10-3	TRBJ2-1	many	CAVSGRMGVEQFF	TGTGCCGTTAGCGGGAGGATGGGTGTTGAGCAGTTCTTC
.	TRBV5-1	TRBJ2-2	.	CASSWRTPSYTGELFF	TGCGCCAGCAGCTGGAGGACTCCATCTTACACCGGGGAGCTGTTTTTT
.	TRBV30	TRBJ1-4	.	CAWSVRGLNEKLFF	TGTGCCTGGAGTGTACGGGGTCTTAATGAAAAACTGTTTTTT
.	TRBV7-3	TRBJ1-3	.	CASSSDGSGNTIYF	TGTGCCAGCAGCTCGGACGGCTCTGGAAACACCATATATTTT
.	TRBV15	TRBJ1-2	many	CATSRDRGRDYGYTF	TGTGCCACCAGCAGAGATCGTGGCAGGGACTATGGCTACACCTTC
TRBD2	TRBV24-1	TRBJ2-1	many	CATSDSAGSPSNEQFF	TGTGCCACCAGTGATTCAGCGGGGAGTCCTTCTAATGAGCAGTTCTTC
.	TRBV29-1	TRBJ1-1	.	CSVESRVELENTEAFF	TGCAGCGTTGAATCCAGGGTGGAGTTGGAGAACACTGAAGCTTTCTTT